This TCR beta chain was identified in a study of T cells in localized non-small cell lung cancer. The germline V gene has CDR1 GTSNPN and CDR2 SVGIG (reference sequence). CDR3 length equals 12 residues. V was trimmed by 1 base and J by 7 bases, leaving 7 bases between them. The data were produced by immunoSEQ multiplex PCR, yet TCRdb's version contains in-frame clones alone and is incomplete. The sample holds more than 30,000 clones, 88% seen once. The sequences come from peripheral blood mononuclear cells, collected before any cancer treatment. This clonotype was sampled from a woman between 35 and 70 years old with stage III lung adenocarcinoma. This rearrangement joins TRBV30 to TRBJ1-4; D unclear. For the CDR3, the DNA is TGTGCCTGGAGTGAGGAAACTGAAAAACTGTTTTTT. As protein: CAWSEETEKLFF.